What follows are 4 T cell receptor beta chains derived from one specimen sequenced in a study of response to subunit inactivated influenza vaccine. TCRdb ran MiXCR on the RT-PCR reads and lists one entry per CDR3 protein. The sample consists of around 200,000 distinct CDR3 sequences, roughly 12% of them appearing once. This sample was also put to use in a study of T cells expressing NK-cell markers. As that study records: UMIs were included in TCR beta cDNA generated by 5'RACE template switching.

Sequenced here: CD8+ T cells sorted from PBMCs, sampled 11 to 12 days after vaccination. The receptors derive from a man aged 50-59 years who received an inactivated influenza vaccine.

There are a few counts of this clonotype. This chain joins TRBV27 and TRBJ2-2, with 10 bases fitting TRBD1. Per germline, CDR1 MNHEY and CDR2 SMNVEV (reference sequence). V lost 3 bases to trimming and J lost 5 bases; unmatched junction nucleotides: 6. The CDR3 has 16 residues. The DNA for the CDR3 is TGTGCCAGCAGTTTGATTGTGGGACAGGGGACCGGGGAGCTGTTTTTT. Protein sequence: CASSLIVGQGTGELFF.

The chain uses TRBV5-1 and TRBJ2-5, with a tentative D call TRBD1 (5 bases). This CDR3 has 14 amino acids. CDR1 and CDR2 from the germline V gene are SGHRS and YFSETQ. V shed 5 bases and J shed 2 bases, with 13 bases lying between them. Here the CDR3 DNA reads TGCGCCAGCAGTAACGGACAATTTCAAGAGACCCAGTACTTC. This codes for CASSNGQFQETQYF. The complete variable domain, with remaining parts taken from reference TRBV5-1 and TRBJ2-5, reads KAGVTQTPRYLIKTRGQQVTLSCSPISGHRSVSWYQQTPGQGLQFLFEYFSETQRNKGNFPGRFSGRQFSNSRSEMNVSTLELGDSALYLCASSNGQFQETQYFGPGTRLLVL.

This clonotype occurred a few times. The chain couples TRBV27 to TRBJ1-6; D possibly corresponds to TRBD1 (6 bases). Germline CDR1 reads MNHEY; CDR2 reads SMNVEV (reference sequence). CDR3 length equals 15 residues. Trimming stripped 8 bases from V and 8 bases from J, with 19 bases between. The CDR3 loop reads CASSSQTGPDSPLHF. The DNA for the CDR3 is TGTGCCAGCTCGTCCCAGACAGGCCCGGATTCACCCCTCCACTTT.

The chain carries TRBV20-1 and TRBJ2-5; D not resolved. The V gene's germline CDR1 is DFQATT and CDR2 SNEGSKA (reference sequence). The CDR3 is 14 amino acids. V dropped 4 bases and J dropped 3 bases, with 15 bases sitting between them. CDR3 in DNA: TGCAGTGCTAATGGACCCTCACGGAAAGAGACCCAGTACTTC. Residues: CSANGPSRKETQYF.